A single sample gave rise to the 11 T cell receptor beta chains below, sequenced in a study of cytomegalovirus exposure and HLA in healthy donors. Primers included in the PCR were 60 Vbeta and 13 Jbeta primers. Assay: immunoSEQ multiplex PCR; the TCRdb copy retains only in-frame clones and omits some. Among 150,000 to 200,000 clones, nearly 70% were seen once, and the ten largest hold 10%. Sequencing was done on a sample of PBMCs. Receptors were obtained from a man aged 25 to 45 in good health and CMV-seropositive.

The chain is built from TRBV5-1 and TRBJ2-5, with 7 positions matching TRBD1. The CDR3 covers 16 residues. The V gene end was trimmed by 7 bases and the J gene end by 2 bases; junction bases not matched to a gene: 14. Per germline, CDR1 SGHRS and CDR2 YFSETQ. The CDR3 sequence is CASFLTGILPQETQYF. The CDR3 nucleotides are TGCGCCAGCTTTTTGACAGGGATTTTACCTCAAGAGACCCAGTACTTC.

This clone was observed a handful of times. The rearrangement uses TRBV4-2 and TRBJ2-2; tentative D call: TRBD2 (5 bases). The V and J ends lost 0 bases and 0 bases respectively, with 14 bases between them. The CDR3 runs to 18 residues. Germline CDR1 LGHNA, CDR2 YNFKEQ. The CDR3 sequence is CASSQDSSSAANTGELFF. CDR3 coding DNA: TGTGCCAGCAGCCAAGATAGTAGTAGCGCCGCGAACACCGGGGAGCTGTTTTTT.

This rearrangement joins TRBV5-6 to TRBJ2-7; the match to TRBD1 covers 7 bases. Per the germline V gene, CDR1 is SGHDT and CDR2 is YYEEEE. The CDR3 runs 14 residues. J lost 2 bases, V lost 5 bases, and 7 bases had no gene match. CDR3 in amino acids: CASSPGQPTYEQYF. The CDR3 coding sequence is TGTGCCAGCAGTCCGGGACAGCCAACCTACGAGCAGTACTTC.

The table lists this clone with a few counts. The rearrangement links TRBV4-1 to TRBJ1-5; D is unresolved. Trimming took off 0 bases at V and 4 bases at J, with 16 bases between the two ends. The CDR3 consists of 17 residues. Per germline, CDR1 MGHRA and CDR2 YSYEKL. The CDR3: CASSQDYRTAENQPQHF. The CDR3 nucleotides read TGCGCCAGCAGCCAAGATTACCGTACGGCGGAAAATCAGCCCCAGCATTTT.

The chain links TRBV5-4 to TRBJ2-5; D not resolved. Germline CDR1 and CDR2: SGHNT and YYREEE (reference sequence). The CDR3 totals 14 residues. Trimming removed 2 bases at V and 3 bases at J, with 11 bases between. The CDR3 region is CASSFGRREETQYF. The CDR3 DNA sequence: TGTGCCAGCAGCTTTGGTCGACGGGAAGAGACCCAGTACTTC.

There are a few counts of this clone. This chain uses TRBV30 with TRBJ1-1, with D unclear. This CDR3 is 11 amino acids long. Germline CDR1 and CDR2: GTSNPN and SVGIG (reference sequence). V gave up 4 bases and J gave up 6 bases, with 9 bases separating them. The CDR3 DNA reads as TGTGCCTGGATGCAGGCAGCTGAAGCTTTCTTT. It specifies CAWMQAAEAFF.

V and J are TRBV6-5 and TRBJ1-3; D is perhaps TRBD1 (6 bases). CDR3 size: 13 residues. Per germline, CDR1 MNHEY and CDR2 SVGAGI. Trimming took 7 bases from V and 2 from J, leaving 9 bases between them. CDR3: CASMGAAGNTIYF. CDR3 sequence (DNA): TGTGCCAGCATGGGGGCGGCTGGAAACACCATATATTTT.

V gene TRBV4-2 combines with J gene TRBJ1-5; perhaps TRBD1 as D (6 bases). Germline loops: CDR1 LGHNA, CDR2 YNFKEQ. V was trimmed by 1 base and J by 6 bases, leaving 13 bases between them. The CDR3 is made up of 15 amino acids. The chain's CDR3 is CASSQGPYRVQPQHF. CDR3 DNA: TGTGCCAGCAGCCAAGGTCCTTACAGGGTTCAGCCCCAGCATTTT.

The genes are TRBV11-2 and TRBJ1-1; perhaps TRBD1 as D (5 bases). CDR3 length: 15 residues. With 5 bases removed from V and 3 bases from J, the gap between germline ends came to 16 bases. Germline V gene sequence: CDR1 SGHAT, CDR2 FQNNGV. The CDR3 DNA follows: TGTGCCAGCAGCCCCCCCGACAGCTCTTACACTGAAGCTTTCTTT. Amino acids: CASSPPDSSYTEAFF.

The rearrangement links TRBV4-2 to TRBJ1-4; D gene ambiguous. Per the germline V gene, CDR1 is LGHNA and CDR2 is YNFKEQ. This CDR3 has 20 amino acids. With 0 bases removed from V and 0 bases from J, the gap between germline ends came to 20 bases. The CDR3 DNA follows: TGTGCCAGCAGCCAAGATTCGTGGAGGTCGAGCTTTGCAACTAATGAAAAACTGTTTTTT. This translates into CASSQDSWRSSFATNEKLFF.

The chain uses TRBV30 and TRBJ1-2; possibly TRBD1 for D (5 bases). Germline CDR1 GTSNPN, CDR2 SVGIG (reference sequence). There are 13 residues in the CDR3. Trimming shortened V by 2 bases and J by 6 bases, and 13 bases separated the two germline ends. The CDR3 spells CAWSLGGSDGYTF. As DNA, the CDR3 is TGTGCCTGGAGTTTGGGGGGATCTGATGGCTACACCTTC.